This T cell receptor beta chain was obtained from a study of blood T cell repertoires in COVID-19. This clone showed up just a few times. Using immunoSEQ multiplex PCR, the repertoire was profiled, and TCRdb retains in-frame clones only, with some absent. The repertoire includes 130,000 or so clones, about 86% of them detected once, and 2% to 2.5% sits in the top ten. Recruitment covered under 25 US areas and drew participants whose ages spanned about 18 to 90 years. Grouping used clinical history reported by participants in a survey and questionnaire. The CDR3 totals 16 residues. J was trimmed by 5 bases and V by 4 bases; bases with no gene match: 11. Germline V lookup: CDR1 MNHNS, CDR2 SASEGT.

The sample comprised PBMCs or T cells enriched from blood (not recorded which). This chain links TRBV6-1 with TRBJ2-7, with TRBD2 matching 10 bases. The receptor was derived from a middle-aged man with acute COVID-19. CDR3 bases: TGTGCCAGCAGTGGTGGCGCTAGCGGGAGACACCACGAGCAGTACTTC. Its translation: CASSGGASGRHHEQYF.